The 32 T cell receptor beta chains below all came from one sample that was sequenced in a study of blood T cell repertoires in COVID-19 (dated by TCRdb to about 2020). Library construction relied on the immunoSEQ multiplex PCR assay. TCRdb carries this immuneACCESS record with in-frame sequences only. Its versions omit some clonotypes, under half of them owing to an unresolved V gene in the studies checked, with the rest unexplained. The sample yields a few hundred thousand clones; around 91% were counted once. The ten largest clones represent roughly a tenth of the sample. Sequenced material: PBMCs or T cells enriched from blood (not recorded which). The source of these receptors is a woman in her thirties or forties who had recovered from COVID-19.

The CDR3, as DNA: TGCGCCAGCAGCACACCTGACAGGGGCACTGAAGCTTTCTTT. The encoded protein is CASSTPDRGTEAFF. The chain recombines TRBV5-1 with TRBJ1-1; TRBD1 matches 8 bases. In germline, CDR1 is SGHRS, CDR2 YFSETQ. V lost 4 bases to trimming and J lost 4 bases; unmatched junction nucleotides: 6. The CDR3 extends over 14 amino acids.

V usage is TRBV18 and J usage is TRBJ2-6; 8 positions match TRBD2. CDR3 size: 17 residues. CDR1 and CDR2 from the germline V gene are KGHSH and LQKENI. The V gene end was trimmed by 4 bases and the J gene end by 2 bases; junction bases not matched to a gene: 7. DNA of the CDR3: TGTGCCAGCTCACGTGGCCGGGGGGGCCCTGGGGCCAACGTCCTGACTTTC. It is translated as CASSRGRGGPGANVLTF.

This rearrangement joins TRBV30 to TRBJ1-5, with a weak D call TRBD1 (6 bases). The CDR3 is 13 amino acids. V dropped 5 bases and J dropped 5 bases, with 13 bases sitting between them. Germline V CDR1 and CDR2: GTSNPN, SVGIG (reference sequence). The CDR3 here is CAWDTGMDQPQHF. The DNA for the CDR3 is TGTGCCTGGGATACAGGGATGGATCAGCCCCAGCATTTT.

This sequence joins TRBV15 and TRBJ1-2; D is possibly TRBD1 (5 bases). The CDR3 loop spans 14 amino acids. The germline gives CDR1 LNHNV, CDR2 YYDKDF (reference sequence). V was cut by 0 bases and J by 4 bases, with 9 bases left in between. As DNA, the CDR3 is TGTGCCACCAGCAGAGATCGGGGGACCTATGGCTACACCTTC. Encoded protein: CATSRDRGTYGYTF.

The chain combines TRBV28 with TRBJ2-7; 8 bases align to TRBD1. V lost 5 bases to trimming and J lost 3 bases; unmatched junction nucleotides: 9. CDR3 length equals 15 residues. Germline-derived CDR1 and CDR2 are MDHEN and SYDVKM. The CDR3 DNA reads as TGTGCCAGCAGTCCCCCAGACAGGGGCGGCTACGAGCAGTACTTC. This translates into CASSPPDRGGYEQYF.

This clone came up a few times. The chain recombines TRBV4-1 with TRBJ1-3; D is ambiguous. The germline V and J ends were trimmed by 4 bases and 2 bases, with 6 bases remaining between them. The CDR3 totals 13 residues. Germline V gene sequence: CDR1 MGHRA, CDR2 YSYEKL. The CDR3, as DNA: TGCGCCAGCAGCCCAGTGCCTGGAAACACCATATATTTT. It translates to CASSPVPGNTIYF.

The chain uses TRBV6-2 or TRBV6-3 and TRBJ2-7, with 13 bases lining up with TRBD2. V shed 2 bases, J shed 3 bases, and the junction held 1 base outside the gene matches. Germline CDR1 reads MNHEY; CDR2 reads SVGEGT. The CDR3 length is 15 residues. CDR3 sequence (DNA): TGTGCCAGCAGTTACGGGACTAGCGGGATCTACGAGCAGTACTTC. Protein sequence: CASSYGTSGIYEQYF.

The chain's CDR3 is CASSFGVMRGTGELFF. The CDR3 region has the DNA TGTGCCAGCAGTTTCGGAGTCATGCGGGGCACCGGGGAGCTGTTTTTT. The chain employs TRBV7-9 and TRBJ2-2, with D possibly matching TRBD2 (6 bases). Germline CDR1 reads SEHNR; CDR2 reads FQNEAQ (reference sequence). The CDR3 runs 16 residues. Trimming took off 6 bases at V and 4 bases at J, with 18 bases between the two ends.

This clone was seen just once. This chain joins TRBV6-5 and TRBJ1-2; D is undetermined. Germline CDR1 MNHEY, CDR2 SVGAGI. V lost 4 bases to trimming and J lost 8 bases, with 17 bases between them. The CDR3 length is 14 residues. The CDR3 sequence is CASSFPDSLEGYTF. CDR3 nucleotides: TGTGCCAGCAGTTTCCCCGACTCCCTGGAGGGCTACACCTTC.

The chain employs TRBV11-3 and TRBJ2-5; perhaps TRBD1 as D (5 bases). Trimming removed 5 bases from V and 0 bases from J, with 13 bases in between. Germline loops: CDR1 SGHNT, CDR2 YENEEA. The length of the CDR3 is 15 residues. CDR3 region: CASSQGRTYQETQYF. The CDR3 nucleotides read TGTGCCAGCAGCCAAGGCAGGACATACCAAGAGACCCAGTACTTC.

Points on this clone: The junction does not match germline at one end; this may be a read error. In DNA form, the CDR3 reads TGTGCTAGCAGCTTAGGGGCAGGGGGCCCGAACACCGGGGAGCTGTTTTTT. Its protein is CASSLGAGGPNTGELFF. The chain couples TRBV7-7 to TRBJ2-2; the match to TRBD1 covers 8 bases. The CDR3 length is 17 residues. CDR1 and CDR2 (germline): SSHAT, FNYEAQ (reference sequence).

This sequence joins TRBV4-3 and TRBJ2-7, with a weak D call TRBD2 (5 bases). CDR1 is LGHNA and CDR2 is YSLEER in the germline V gene. CDR3 length: 16 amino acids. The V gene lost 1 base and the J gene lost 3 bases, with 16 bases spanning the gap. CDR3: CASSQGNNGGGYEQYF. The DNA of the CDR3 is TGCGCCAGCAGCCAAGGCAACAATGGAGGCGGCTACGAGCAGTACTTC.

As to this clone: A junction end diverges from the germline sequence, so it may reflect a read error. The rearrangement uses TRBV20-1 and TRBJ1-6; tentative D call: TRBD1 (6 bases). Germline assignment: CDR1 DFQATT and CDR2 SNEGSKA (reference sequence). This CDR3 has 13 amino acids. CDR3 bases: TGCAGTGCTAGTGAACAGGGTAATCCACCCCTCCACTTT. This translates into CSASEQGNPPLHF.

The chain carries TRBV5-4 and TRBJ2-5; the match to TRBD2 covers 12 bases. CDR1 SGHNT and CDR2 YYREEE come from the germline V gene (reference sequence). CDR3 length: 14 residues. Losses at the gene ends were 4 bases for V and 4 bases for J; bases not matched to a gene: 2. Written as DNA, the CDR3 is TGTGCCAGCAGCCTGACTAGCGGGGGAGAGACCCAGTACTTC. It is translated as CASSLTSGGETQYF. The complete variable domain, with remaining parts taken from reference TRBV5-4 and TRBJ2-5, reads ETGVTQSPTHLIKTRGQQVTLRCSSQSGHNTVSWYQQALGQGPQFIFQYYREEENGRGNFPPRFSGLQFPNYSSELNVNALELDDSALYLCASSLTSGGETQYFGPGTRLLVL.

This sequence joins TRBV28 and TRBJ2-6; 15 bases fit TRBD2. V dropped 10 bases and J dropped 5; count of bases not matched to a gene: 9. Germline loops: CDR1 MDHEN, CDR2 SYDVKM. The CDR3 loop spans 17 amino acids. In DNA form, the CDR3 reads TGTGCCACCGGACTAGCGGGGGGGGGCCACTGGGCCAACGTCCTGACTTTC. Translation: CATGLAGGGHWANVLTF.

This clone showed up just once. The rearrangement joins TRBV4-2 to TRBJ1-5; possibly TRBD1 for D (6 bases). V was pared by 4 bases and J by 2 bases, with 15 bases between. CDR1 is LGHNA, CDR2 YNFKEQ, per germline. The CDR3 totals 16 residues. The chain's CDR3 is CASSLQTPGGNQPQHF. CDR3 nucleotide sequence: TGTGCCAGCAGCCTCCAAACGCCAGGGGGCAATCAGCCCCAGCATTTT.

The chain employs TRBV19 and TRBJ1-2, with TRBD1 identical over 7 bases. The junction had 12 bases not matched to a gene; V was cut back by 3 bases and J by 2 bases. Germline CDR1 is LNHDA and CDR2 is SQIVND (reference sequence). CDR3 length equals 17 residues. The CDR3 spells CASSIQLTGAPNYGYTF. The DNA for the CDR3 is TGTGCCAGTAGTATCCAGCTCACAGGGGCCCCCAACTATGGCTACACCTTC.

The chain recombines TRBV27 with TRBJ2-7, with 14 bases fitting TRBD2. The CDR3 runs 22 residues. Germline values: CDR1 MNHEY, CDR2 SMNVEV (reference sequence). The J segment lost 1 base and the V segment lost 2 bases, leaving 19 bases of the junction unmatched. CDR3 DNA: TGTGCCAGCAGTTTAGCCTTTGGGAAAGGACTAGCGGGGGGCATAGAATCCTACGAGCAGTACTTC. The encoded protein is CASSLAFGKGLAGGIESYEQYF.

The V and J genes are TRBV4-1 and TRBJ1-5, with 8 positions matching TRBD1. The V gene end was trimmed by 4 bases and the J gene end by 4 bases; junction bases not matched to a gene: 9. Germline assignment: CDR1 MGHRA and CDR2 YSYEKL. The CDR3 extends over 16 amino acids. The CDR3 coding sequence is TGCGCCAGCAGCCGAACGGAGACAGGGGTTAATCAGCCCCAGCATTTT. Residues: CASSRTETGVNQPQHF.

This chain uses TRBV25-1 with TRBJ1-3, with 8 bases fitting TRBD1. Germline V lookup: CDR1 MGHDK, CDR2 SYGVNS. Trimming took 10 bases from V and 5 from J; bases not matched to a gene: 7. This CDR3 spans 13 amino acids. The CDR3 nucleotides read TGTGCCACCGCGGACAGGGCTCGAAACACCATATATTTT. Translating it yields CATADRARNTIYF. Complete variable domain (other parts from reference TRBV25-1 and TRBJ1-3): EADIYQTPRYLVIGTGKKITLECSQTMGHDKMYWYQQDPGMELHLIHYSYGVNSTEKGDLSSESTVSRIRTEHFPLTLESARPSHTSQYLCATADRARNTIYFGEGSWLTVV.

The chain couples TRBV27 to TRBJ2-7; 8 bases are shared with TRBD2. V gave up 6 bases and J gave up 3 bases; unmatched junction bases: 13. Germline lookup yields CDR1 MNHEY and CDR2 SMNVEV (reference sequence). The CDR3 is 16 residues long. The CDR3: CASSPTEPGGIYEQYF. CDR3 DNA: TGTGCCAGCAGCCCTACGGAGCCGGGGGGGATCTACGAGCAGTACTTC.

On this clone: Other DNA sequences from this sample encode an identical CDR3 as well. The chain is built from TRBV2 and TRBJ2-1, with a tentative D call TRBD1 (5 bases). Trimming removed 3 bases from V and 0 bases from J, with 12 bases in between. The CDR3 consists of 16 residues. CDR1 is SNHLY and CDR2 is FYNNEI in the germline V gene. CDR3 residues: CASSDRGASSYNEQFF. The CDR3 coding sequence is TGTGCCAGCAGTGATCGTGGGGCTAGCTCCTACAATGAGCAGTTCTTC.

This sequence joins TRBV9 and TRBJ2-1, with TRBD1 matching over 7 bases. Germline assignment: CDR1 SGDLS and CDR2 YYNGEE. There are 13 residues in the CDR3. J was trimmed by 3 bases and V by 6 bases; bases with no gene match: 3. CDR3 coding DNA: TGTGCCAGCACCCGGGACAGCTACAATGAGCAGTTCTTC. Translation: CASTRDSYNEQFF.

In this sample, this clone turned up once. The CDR3 coding sequence is TGTGCCAGCAGCCACACAACCCAAGAGACCCAGTACTTC. Encoded protein: CASSHTTQETQYF. The chain links TRBV3-1 (or the pseudogene TRBV3-2) to TRBJ2-5; D ambiguous. The CDR3 loop spans 13 amino acids. Deletions cut 3 bases from V and 1 base from J, with 6 bases between. CDR1 and CDR2 (germline): LGHDT, YNNKEL (reference sequence).

CDR3 in DNA: TGTGCCAGTAGAAAGACAGGGGGCCTAAGCACAGATACGCAGTATTTT. It translates to CASRKTGGLSTDTQYF. The chain combines TRBV19 with TRBJ2-3, with 10 positions matching TRBD1. Germline lookup yields CDR1 LNHDA and CDR2 SQIVND (reference sequence). The CDR3 spans 16 residues. V shed 6 bases and J 0 bases; nucleotides not matched to a gene: 6.

V is TRBV6-5 and J is TRBJ2-7, with 9 bases that match TRBD2. CDR1 and CDR2 from the germline V gene are MNHEY and SVGAGI. The CDR3 is made up of 14 amino acids. The ends lost 7 bases at V and 6 bases at J; junction bases unmatched: 10. CDR3 bases: TGTGCCAGCACGACCGGGACTAGCCGACCCGAGCAGTACTTC. This sequence encodes CASTTGTSRPEQYF.

The rearrangement links TRBV5-4 to TRBJ1-1; 7 bases line up with TRBD1. Trimming took 0 bases from V and 13 from J; bases not matched to a gene: 9. The length of the CDR3 is 13 residues. CDR1 and CDR2 from the germline V gene are SGHNT and YYREEE (reference sequence). CDR3 in amino acids: CASSLGGRDSGFF. In DNA, the CDR3 is TGTGCCAGCAGCTTGGGGGGCCGGGACAGTGGTTTCTTT.

The chain employs TRBV4-3 and TRBJ2-2; 9 bases match TRBD2. Germline CDR1 and CDR2: LGHNA and YSLEER. J lost 2 bases, V lost 0 bases, and 16 bases had no gene match. This CDR3 is 21 amino acids long. The CDR3 protein is CASSQEWNSGRLAGNTGELFF. The CDR3 region has the DNA TGCGCCAGCAGCCAAGAGTGGAATTCGGGCCGGCTAGCGGGAAACACCGGGGAGCTGTTTTTT.

This clone was counted only a few times. The chain couples TRBV7-9 to TRBJ2-6, with D tentatively TRBD1 (6 bases). Trimming left V 2 bases short and J 1 base short, with 15 bases between. CDR3 length: 18 amino acids. Germline values: CDR1 SEHNR, CDR2 FQNEAQ (reference sequence). The chain's CDR3 is CASSLMQGIPSGANVLTF. DNA for the CDR3: TGTGCCAGCAGCTTAATGCAGGGGATCCCTTCTGGGGCCAACGTCCTGACTTTC.

The chain links TRBV7-2 to TRBJ2-7; 8 bases align to TRBD1. After removal of 5 bases from V and 4 bases from J, the junction contained 7 bases not matched to a gene. This CDR3 contains 14 residues. Germline CDR1 and CDR2: SGHTA and FQGNSA. CDR3 nucleotides: TGTGCCAGCAGCACCCGGACAGGGCAGTACGAGCAGTACTTC. It specifies CASSTRTGQYEQYF.

The sample holds one count of this clone. This rearrangement joins TRBV3-1 (or the pseudogene TRBV3-2) to TRBJ2-2; the match to TRBD2 covers 13 bases. Germline CDR1 and CDR2: LGHDT and YNNKEL (reference sequence). The V gene end was trimmed by 6 bases and the J gene end by 4 bases; junction bases not matched to a gene: 11. The CDR3 covers 18 residues. The CDR3 region has the DNA TGTGCCAGCAGAACCTGGACTAGCGGGAGTAAGACCACCGGGGAGCTGTTTTTT. Translating it yields CASRTWTSGSKTTGELFF.

This clone was found a few times. The V call is TRBV28, the J call TRBJ1-1; TRBD1 aligns across 8 bases. Per germline, CDR1 MDHEN and CDR2 SYDVKM. With V trimmed by 6 bases and J by 0 bases, 6 bases remained unmatched. This CDR3 spans 15 amino acids. The CDR3 coding sequence is TGTGCCAGCAGACCGACAGGGGCTATGAACACTGAAGCTTTCTTT. Amino acid sequence: CASRPTGAMNTEAFF.